The 26 T cell receptor beta chains listed next were all sequenced from one sample in a study of T-cell reconstitution after alpha-beta-depleted transplantation in children. A library of TCRbeta sequences, prepared with unique molecular identifiers, was generated. TCRdb passed the PCR reads through MiXCR, listing each CDR3 protein once. The data contain 550,000 to 800,000 distinct CDR3 sequences, 13% of them singletons. The sequenced sample was PBMCs, obtained before TCRalphabeta/CD19-depleted stem cell transplant. These TCRs come from a girl aged 2-15 years with congenital amegakaryocytic thrombocytopenia, due to receive a stem cell transplant.

This clonotype has ten or more counts. The V and J genes are TRBV20-1 and TRBJ2-3; the match to TRBD2 covers 10 bases. Germline trimming cut 1 base from V and 0 bases from J; bases unmatched to any gene: 4. The germline CDR1 and CDR2 sequences are DFQATT and SNEGSKA (reference sequence). This CDR3 region has 16 residues. CDR3 sequence: CSARVLAGASTDTQYF. The DNA of the CDR3 is TGCAGTGCTAGAGTGCTAGCGGGGGCTAGCACAGATACGCAGTATTTT.

This clonotype was observed at least ten times. The CDR3 is CASSPSEYYGYTF. CDR3 bases: TGTGCCAGCAGTCCCTCAGAGTACTATGGCTACACCTTC. J is TRBJ1-2 and V is TRBV12-3 or TRBV12-4; no definite D call. Trimming cost V 5 bases and J 3 bases, with 10 bases left between them. The CDR3 runs to 13 residues.

This clonotype showed up many times. The chain links TRBV12-3 or TRBV12-4 to TRBJ2-3; either TRBD1 or TRBD2 may supply D (5 bases each). The CDR3 sequence is 14 residues long. V lost 6 bases and J lost 1, with 11 bases in between. The CDR3 spells CASSLRDGTDTQYF. CDR3 nucleotide sequence: TGTGCCAGCAGCCTCCGGGACGGCACAGATACGCAGTATTTT.

This sequence joins TRBV10-3 and TRBJ2-2; 7 bases are shared with TRBD2. The V gene end was trimmed by 0 bases and the J gene end by 3 bases; junction bases not matched to a gene: 10. Germline CDR1 is ENHRY and CDR2 is SYGVKD. This CDR3 region has 18 residues. CDR3: CAISESTGGRRHTGELFF. CDR3 in DNA: TGTGCCATCAGTGAGTCAACGGGAGGCCGACGACACACCGGGGAGCTGTTTTTT.

This clonotype was seen a few times. The V call is TRBV5-1, the J call TRBJ1-1, with D possibly being TRBD1 (6 bases). This CDR3 region has 15 residues. Trimming shortened V by 3 bases and J by 0 bases, and 12 bases separated the two germline ends. Germline V gene data show CDR1 as SGHRS and CDR2 as YFSETQ. The CDR3 loop reads CASSYGGGLNTEAFF. As DNA, the CDR3 is TGCGCCAGCAGCTACGGGGGGGGCCTGAACACTGAAGCTTTCTTT.

The genes are TRBV7-9 and TRBJ2-5; D possibly corresponds to TRBD2 (6 bases). Per the germline V gene, CDR1 is SEHNR and CDR2 is FQNEAQ (reference sequence). V was trimmed by 5 bases and J by 4 bases, leaving 14 bases between them. The CDR3 is 14 amino acids. The CDR3 nucleotides are TGTGCCAGCAGCCCTGTCGACGGGAGAGAGACCCAGTACTTC. This codes for CASSPVDGRETQYF.

The chain uses TRBV20-1 and TRBJ2-1; a possible D gene is TRBD1 (5 bases). This CDR3 is 15 amino acids long. V gave up 3 bases and J gave up 4 bases, with 16 bases separating them. Germline V lookup: CDR1 DFQATT, CDR2 SNEGSKA (reference sequence). CDR3 loop: CSASAVGVPYNEQFF. The CDR3 nucleotides read TGCAGTGCTAGTGCGGTAGGGGTACCTTACAATGAGCAGTTCTTC.

This clonotype appeared many times. The chain recombines TRBV20-1 with TRBJ2-2, with D tentatively TRBD2 (5 bases). The CDR3 totals 15 residues. V was pared by 3 bases and J by 6 bases, with 17 bases between. Germline V CDR1 and CDR2: DFQATT, SNEGSKA (reference sequence). CDR3 in amino acids: CSASEDGREAGELFF. CDR3 DNA sequence: TGCAGTGCTAGTGAAGACGGCCGGGAAGCCGGGGAGCTGTTTTTT.

This clonotype was counted at least ten times. The CDR3: CASSVSGVFNSPLHF. CDR3 nucleotides: TGTGCCAGTAGTGTTTCCGGGGTATTCAATTCACCCCTCCACTTT. The chain has TRBV19 and TRBJ1-6; D not certain. V was clipped by 5 bases and J by 7 bases, with 15 bases between them. Germline values: CDR1 LNHDA, CDR2 SQIVND (reference sequence). The CDR3 runs 15 residues.

This clonotype was observed many times. CDR3 in amino acids: CASSRETEGTEAFF. The CDR3 bases are TGTGCCAGCAGTAGAGAGACAGAGGGCACTGAAGCTTTCTTT. The genes are TRBV12-3 or TRBV12-4 and TRBJ1-1; a possible D gene is TRBD1 (5 bases). The V and J ends lost 5 bases and 4 bases respectively, with 14 bases between them. This CDR3 is built from 14 residues.

This clonotype was observed many times. The chain carries TRBV4-1 and TRBJ2-7; 9 bases map to TRBD2. Germline V lookup: CDR1 MGHRA, CDR2 YSYEKL. This CDR3 is 16 amino acids long. The V and J ends lost 3 bases and 0 bases, in that order; junction bases with no gene match: 6. The CDR3 nucleotides are TGCGCCAGCAGCCAGATAGCGGGGGAGAGCTCCTACGAGCAGTACTTC. Residues: CASSQIAGESSYEQYF.

There are many counts of this clonotype. V usage is TRBV5-1 and J usage is TRBJ2-7; D perhaps matches TRBD2 (6 bases). The CDR3 spans 15 residues. Trimming shortened V by 8 bases and J by 3 bases, and 21 bases separated the two germline ends. CDR1 SGHRS and CDR2 YFSETQ come from the germline V gene. CDR3 coding DNA: TGCGCCAGAAACCAATGGGACGGGGGATTCTACGAGCAGTACTTC. It translates to CARNQWDGGFYEQYF.

This clonotype was seen many times. The chain uses TRBV28 and TRBJ2-3; D may be TRBD2 (5 bases). Germline V gives CDR1 MDHEN, CDR2 SYDVKM. V was trimmed by 3 bases and J by 1 base, leaving 11 bases between them. This CDR3 has 15 amino acids. The CDR3: CASSLGGSGTDTQYF. CDR3 in DNA: TGTGCCAGCAGTTTGGGTGGGAGTGGCACAGATACGCAGTATTTT.

This clonotype was counted many times. The V and J genes are TRBV20-1 and TRBJ2-3; 8 bases map to TRBD2. Germline CDR1 DFQATT, CDR2 SNEGSKA (reference sequence). This CDR3 is 13 amino acids long. Unmatched junction bases numbered 5, after V lost 5 bases and J lost 4 bases. CDR3 protein: CSAVGLAADTQYF. Written as DNA, the CDR3 is TGCAGTGCTGTTGGACTAGCAGCAGATACGCAGTATTTT.

V usage is TRBV9 and J usage is TRBJ1-2; a weak D match, TRBD1 (6 bases). The CDR3 runs 17 residues. In germline, CDR1 is SGDLS, CDR2 YYNGEE. Trimming left V 3 bases short and J 2 bases short, with 20 bases between. The DNA for the CDR3 is TGTGCCAGCAGCGACGGACAAAGACAGGTTCGAAACTATGGCTACACCTTC. Translation: CASSDGQRQVRNYGYTF.

This clonotype was recorded at least ten times. The CDR3 region is CSAKLTSGSGEQFF. The CDR3 nucleotides read TGCAGTGCTAAATTGACTAGCGGGAGTGGTGAGCAGTTCTTC. The rearrangement joins TRBV20-1 to TRBJ2-1; 12 bases match TRBD2. J was trimmed by 9 bases and V by 4 bases; bases with no gene match: 7. This CDR3 comprises 14 residues. Germline loops: CDR1 DFQATT, CDR2 SNEGSKA (reference sequence).

This clonotype was counted at least ten times. This chain joins TRBV5-1 and TRBJ2-2; D is ambiguous. The CDR3 has 14 residues. V lost 0 bases and J lost 7, with 10 bases in between. Germline CDR1 is SGHRS and CDR2 is YFSETQ. The CDR3 region is CASSLVYSSGELFF. DNA for the CDR3: TGCGCCAGCAGCTTGGTTTATTCTAGCGGGGAGCTGTTTTTT.

This clonotype was picked up a small number of times. J is TRBJ2-6 and V is TRBV5-1; the D is unclear. The CDR3 spans 16 residues. The germline CDR1 and CDR2 sequences are SGHRS and YFSETQ. Deletions cut 2 bases from V and 0 bases from J, with 9 bases between. For the CDR3, the DNA is TGCGCCAGCAGCTTAACGGCTAACTCTGGGGCCAACGTCCTGACTTTC. This translates into CASSLTANSGANVLTF. The full variable domain, with the rest looked up from reference TRBV5-1 and TRBJ2-6, is KAGVTQTPRYLIKTRGQQVTLSCSPISGHRSVSWYQQTPGQGLQFLFEYFSETQRNKGNFPGRFSGRQFSNSRSEMNVSTLELGDSALYLCASSLTANSGANVLTFGAGSRLTVL.

This clonotype was detected only a few times. V usage is TRBV5-1 and J usage is TRBJ2-3; D may correspond to TRBD1 or TRBD2 (5 bases each). Trimming shortened V by 4 bases and J by 2 bases, and 14 bases separated the two germline ends. The CDR3 runs 15 residues. CDR1 SGHRS and CDR2 YFSETQ come from the germline V gene. The CDR3 DNA is TGCGCCAGCAGCCACCTGGGACCCACCACAGATACGCAGTATTTT. Translated, it gives CASSHLGPTTDTQYF.

This clonotype was observed a few times. The chain joins TRBV12-3 or TRBV12-4 to TRBJ2-6; D is perhaps TRBD1 (5 bases). V was trimmed by 3 bases and J by 15 bases, leaving 12 bases between them. CDR3 length: 12 amino acids. Here the CDR3 reads CASSLEYDSLTF. The CDR3 DNA follows: TGTGCCAGCAGTTTGGAGTACGACAGCCTGACTTTC.

V gene TRBV7-6 combines with J gene TRBJ2-6, with D possibly being TRBD1 (5 bases). The CDR3 totals 17 residues. V was shortened by 1 base and J by 0 bases, with 10 bases between the two germline ends. Per the germline V gene, CDR1 is SGHVS and CDR2 is FNYEAQ. The CDR3 DNA sequence: TGTGCCAGCAGCTTAGTCCAGACAGTCTCTGGGGCCAACGTCCTGACTTTC. Amino acid sequence: CASSLVQTVSGANVLTF.

This chain links TRBV5-1 with TRBJ2-7; 11 bases align to TRBD2. The CDR3 sequence is 15 residues long. The germline CDR1 and CDR2 sequences are SGHRS and YFSETQ. Trimming at V came to 3 bases and at J to 2 bases, leaving 4 bases not matched to a gene. CDR3 protein: CASSSMTSGAYEQYF. In nucleotides, the CDR3 is TGCGCCAGCAGCTCAATGACTAGCGGGGCCTACGAGCAGTACTTC. Supplemented by reference TRBV5-1 and TRBJ2-7, the full variable domain reads KAGVTQTPRYLIKTRGQQVTLSCSPISGHRSVSWYQQTPGQGLQFLFEYFSETQRNKGNFPGRFSGRQFSNSRSEMNVSTLELGDSALYLCASSSMTSGAYEQYFGPGTRLTVT.

This clonotype appeared many times. The genes are TRBV20-1 and TRBJ2-1, with no clear D. The CDR3 loop spans 13 amino acids. Germline-derived CDR1 and CDR2 are DFQATT and SNEGSKA (reference sequence). For the CDR3, the DNA is TGCTCAAGTAGGGCGGAACTCTACAATGAGCAGTTCTTC. This sequence encodes CSSRAELYNEQFF.

The V gene is TRBV12-3 or TRBV12-4, the J gene TRBJ2-7; 7 positions match TRBD2. The CDR3 runs 13 residues. After removal of 5 bases from V and 0 bases from J, the junction contained 1 base not matched to a gene. DNA for the CDR3: TGTGCCAGCAGTCGGGGGGACTCCTACGAGCAGTACTTC. Amino acid sequence: CASSRGDSYEQYF.

This chain uses TRBV29-1 with TRBJ2-1; 9 bases fit TRBD1. The CDR3 spans 16 residues. V was pared by 4 bases and J by 5 bases, with 12 bases of the junction left unmatched. Germline CDR1 is SQVTM and CDR2 is ANQGSEA. This chain's CDR3 is CSVGPGTGRPNNEQFF. CDR3 nucleotide sequence: TGCAGCGTTGGTCCCGGGACAGGGCGCCCTAACAATGAGCAGTTCTTC.

This clonotype was seen repeatedly, ten times or more. The junction does not match germline at one end; this may be a read error. The J gene is TRBJ2-1, the V gene TRBV4-1; 8 nucleotides line up with TRBD2. The CDR3 is 18 amino acids. Germline V lookup: CDR1 MGHRA, CDR2 YSYEKL. The CDR3 loop reads CASSQGGKTSGVHNEQFF. DNA of the CDR3: TGCGCCAGCAGCCAAGGGGGGAAAACTAGCGGAGTACACAATGAACAGTTCTTC.